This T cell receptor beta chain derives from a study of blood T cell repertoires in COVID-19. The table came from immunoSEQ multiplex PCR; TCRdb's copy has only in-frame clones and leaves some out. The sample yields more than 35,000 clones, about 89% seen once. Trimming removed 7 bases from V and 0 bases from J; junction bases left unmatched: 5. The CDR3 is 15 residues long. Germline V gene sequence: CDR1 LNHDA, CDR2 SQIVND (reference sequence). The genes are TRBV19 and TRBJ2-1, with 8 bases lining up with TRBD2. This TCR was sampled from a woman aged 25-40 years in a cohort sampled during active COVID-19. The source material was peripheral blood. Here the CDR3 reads CASTPSGSSYNEQFF. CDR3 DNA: TGTGCCAGTACCCCAAGCGGGAGCTCCTACAATGAGCAGTTCTTC.